What follows are 23 T cell receptor beta chains derived from one specimen sequenced in a study of vaccination effects on CD4 cells after COVID-19. Here immunoSEQ multiplex PCR was the method, and the copy in TCRdb shows in-frame clones only, minus some. This table has 55,000 to 65,000 clones, 81% appearing once. These receptors' antigens are unknown. Antigen-specific CD4+ T cells expanded by the ViraFEST assay with viral peptide pools were then sequenced. On approximately day 9 of culture, CD4+ T cells were separated out. This material consisted of CD4+ T cells from PBMCs cultured with HCoV-229E spike peptides, taken before COVID-19 vaccination. These receptors originate from a human donor who received a COVID-19 vaccine.

This clone came up a few times. The V gene is TRBV10-1, the J gene TRBJ1-5; possible D gene TRBD1, 5 bases. The CDR3 consists of 16 residues. Germline lookup yields CDR1 WNHNN and CDR2 SYGVQD (reference sequence). V was pared by 8 bases and J by 5 bases, with 22 bases between. CDR3 protein: CASAIRGLNVHQPQHF. The CDR3 nucleotides read TGCGCCAGCGCCATTCGGGGCTTAAATGTCCATCAGCCCCAGCATTTT.

The chain is built from TRBV27 and TRBJ1-1, with TRBD1 matching over 10 bases. After removal of 5 bases from V and 6 bases from J, the junction contained 9 bases not matched to a gene. CDR3 length: 15 residues. Germline V gene sequence: CDR1 MNHEY, CDR2 SMNVEV (reference sequence). CDR3 nucleotide sequence: TGTGCCAGCAGTATCCCGGGACAGGGGAGGGCTGAAGCTTTCTTT. This translates into CASSIPGQGRAEAFF.

The chain links TRBV5-1 to TRBJ1-1; D not resolved. Trimming shortened V by 0 bases and J by 4 bases, and 10 bases separated the two germline ends. The length of the CDR3 is 14 residues. Germline V gene data show CDR1 as SGHRS and CDR2 as YFSETQ. The CDR3 is CASSLDTRGTEAFF. The CDR3 DNA follows: TGCGCCAGCAGCTTGGACACTCGGGGCACTGAAGCTTTCTTT.

V usage is TRBV29-1 and J usage is TRBJ2-1, with D unclear. CDR3 length equals 14 residues. Trimming shortened V by 1 base and J by 0 bases, and 7 bases separated the two germline ends. The germline gives CDR1 SQVTM, CDR2 ANQGSEA. The CDR3 DNA sequence: TGCAGCGTTGAAGTCTGGAGCTCCTACAATGAGCAGTTCTTC. It specifies CSVEVWSSYNEQFF.

The chain has TRBV7-8 and TRBJ1-5; maybe TRBD1 (6 bases). Germline V gene sequence: CDR1 SGHVS, CDR2 FQNEAQ. CDR3 length: 15 amino acids. Trimming left V 5 bases short and J 3 bases short, with 14 bases between. The CDR3 sequence: CASSPTGTTNQPQHF. In DNA, the CDR3 is TGTGCCAGCAGCCCTACCGGGACAACCAATCAGCCCCAGCATTTT.

The V gene is TRBV24-1, the J gene TRBJ1-5; D is perhaps TRBD1 (5 bases). CDR3 length: 15 amino acids. CDR1 KGHDR and CDR2 SFDVKD come from the germline V gene. Trimming cost V 9 bases and J 8 bases, with 22 bases left between them. The CDR3 coding sequence is TGTGCCACCGTGGGGGAAGATGTGCCGGAAAAGCCCCAGCATTTT. Its translation: CATVGEDVPEKPQHF.

The chain links TRBV6-1 to TRBJ1-5; D is possibly TRBD1 (5 bases). The germline V gene encodes CDR1 MNHNS and CDR2 SASEGT. CDR3 length equals 16 residues. V dropped 0 bases and J dropped 6 bases, with 15 bases sitting between them. CDR3 loop: CASSEAPSGRGQPQHF. CDR3 in DNA: TGTGCCAGCAGTGAAGCGCCATCCGGGAGGGGTCAGCCCCAGCATTTT.

J is TRBJ2-5 and V is TRBV3-1 (or the pseudogene TRBV3-2); D not certain. The germline V gene has CDR1 LGHDT and CDR2 YNNKEL (reference sequence). This CDR3 has 14 amino acids. V dropped 10 bases and J dropped 1 base, with 16 bases sitting between them. CDR3 nucleotides: TGTGCCACCGCAAGGCCTCCAATCCAAGAGACCCAGTACTTC. It specifies CATARPPIQETQYF.

The chain is built from TRBV30 and TRBJ1-1; 7 nucleotides line up with TRBD1. Germline V gene data show CDR1 as GTSNPN and CDR2 as SVGIG (reference sequence). Trimming took 8 bases from V and 1 from J; bases not matched to a gene: 10. The CDR3 loop spans 14 amino acids. The CDR3 reads CARGKTGTNTEAFF. CDR3 sequence (DNA): TGTGCCCGGGGAAAGACAGGGACGAACACTGAAGCTTTCTTT.

The chain employs TRBV5-5 and TRBJ2-2; the D gene is possibly TRBD1 (6 bases). CDR3 length: 14 amino acids. With 6 bases removed from V and 5 bases from J, the gap between germline ends came to 14 bases. Germline loops: CDR1 SGHKS, CDR2 YYEKEE (reference sequence). CDR3 in amino acids: CASTNSQGTGELFF. The CDR3 nucleotides are TGTGCCAGCACCAACTCACAGGGAACCGGGGAGCTGTTTTTT.

The chain joins TRBV5-1 to TRBJ2-7; D remains ambiguous. The CDR3 runs 13 residues. Trimming left V 0 bases short and J 5 bases short, with 9 bases between. Germline V gene data show CDR1 as SGHRS and CDR2 as YFSETQ. This CDR3 reads CASSLAGVDEQYV. CDR3 DNA: TGCGCCAGCAGCTTGGCCGGAGTCGACGAGCAGTACGTC.

The V gene is TRBV27, the J gene TRBJ2-3, with D possibly being TRBD2 (5 bases). The CDR3 is 13 residues long. V lost 8 bases to trimming and J lost 1 base, with 10 bases between them. Looked up from germline, CDR1 is MNHEY and CDR2 is SMNVEV (reference sequence). CDR3 sequence reads: CASRRGGTDTQYF. The CDR3 region has the DNA TGTGCCAGCCGACGGGGTGGCACAGATACGCAGTATTTT.

This chain links TRBV7-2 with TRBJ1-6; the D gene is possibly TRBD1 (6 bases). Per the germline V gene, CDR1 is SGHTA and CDR2 is FQGNSA. There are 18 residues in the CDR3. Trimming took 4 bases from V and 8 from J, leaving 24 bases between them. CDR3 loop: CASSSPLGGPRGHSPLHF. The CDR3 nucleotides are TGTGCCAGCAGCTCCCCCCTAGGAGGGCCGCGGGGGCATTCACCCCTCCACTTT.

The chain uses TRBV7-8 and TRBJ2-2; 7 bases are a match to TRBD1. The ends lost 5 bases at V and 4 bases at J; junction bases unmatched: 10. Germline lookup yields CDR1 SGHVS and CDR2 FQNEAQ. The CDR3 loop spans 16 amino acids. The CDR3 DNA reads as TGTGCCAGCAGCCCCGAGAACAGGGGAGTCACCGGGGAGCTGTTTTTT. This encodes CASSPENRGVTGELFF. The full variable domain, with the rest looked up from reference TRBV7-8 and TRBJ2-2, is GAGVSQSPRYKVAKRGQDVALRCDPISGHVSLFWYQQALGQGPEFLTYFQNEAQLDKSGLPSDRFFAERPEGSVSTLKIQRTQQEDSAVYLCASSPENRGVTGELFFGEGSRLTVL.

The V and J genes are TRBV4-2 and TRBJ1-2; D gene ambiguous. This CDR3 comprises 15 residues. The germline CDR1 and CDR2 sequences are LGHNA and YNFKEQ. Trimming shortened V by 1 base and J by 6 bases, and 15 bases separated the two germline ends. The CDR3 loop is CASSQVGIFVDGYTF. The DNA of the CDR3 is TGTGCCAGCAGCCAAGTTGGGATTTTTGTCGATGGCTACACCTTC.

The gene calls are TRBV7-2 and TRBJ2-5; D remains unclear. CDR3 length: 15 residues. Germline loops: CDR1 SGHTA, CDR2 FQGNSA. Trimming pared 1 base from V and 1 base from J, leaving 10 bases between. CDR3 loop: CASSLGIGLQETQYF. The CDR3 nucleotides are TGTGCCAGCAGCTTAGGGATCGGGCTCCAAGAGACCCAGTACTTC.

V is TRBV3-1 (or the pseudogene TRBV3-2) and J is TRBJ2-6, with 7 positions matching TRBD1. The CDR3 is 20 amino acids. V lost 0 bases, J lost 2 bases, and 13 bases stayed unmatched. CDR1 is LGHDT and CDR2 is YNNKEL in the germline V gene (reference sequence). CDR3: CASSQDPWDSLRTGANVLTF. As DNA, the CDR3 is TGTGCCAGCAGCCAAGATCCGTGGGACAGCCTAAGAACTGGGGCCAACGTCCTGACTTTC.

This chain links TRBV5-1 with TRBJ1-1; D not resolved. This CDR3 region has 14 residues. Trimming left V 0 bases short and J 1 base short, with 7 bases between. Germline-derived CDR1 and CDR2 are SGHRS and YFSETQ. The CDR3 sequence: CASSLASGNTEAFF. The CDR3 DNA reads TGCGCCAGCAGCTTGGCTTCAGGGAACACTGAAGCTTTCTTT.

The chain links TRBV9 to TRBJ1-3; D not certain. CDR1 and CDR2 from the germline V gene are SGDLS and YYNGEE. The CDR3 consists of 17 residues. V was pared by 3 bases and J by 3 bases, with 19 bases between. In nucleotides, the CDR3 is TGTGCCAGCAGCGCCAACCTTCGAACAGCCATTGGAAACACCATATATTTT. Translating it yields CASSANLRTAIGNTIYF.

This chain uses TRBV2 with TRBJ2-2, with TRBD1 matching over 7 bases. J lost 2 bases, V lost 7 bases, and 4 bases had no gene match. The CDR3 consists of 14 residues. Germline V lookup: CDR1 SNHLY, CDR2 FYNNEI. The DNA of the CDR3 is TGTGCCAGCATTCGAGGGGGCAACACCGGGGAGCTGTTTTTT. Translation: CASIRGGNTGELFF.

V usage is TRBV27 and J usage is TRBJ2-3; 10 bases agree with TRBD2. Germline-derived CDR1 and CDR2 are MNHEY and SMNVEV (reference sequence). The CDR3 length is 14 residues. Unmatched junction bases numbered 6, after V lost 7 bases and J lost 5 bases. The CDR3 coding sequence is TGTGCCAGCAACCGGGGACTAGCGAAAGATACGCAGTATTTT. It specifies CASNRGLAKDTQYF.

The chain has TRBV24-1 and TRBJ2-6; D unresolved. Germline V gene sequence: CDR1 KGHDR, CDR2 SFDVKD. The CDR3 totals 15 residues. V was pared by 2 bases and J by 1 base, with 5 bases between. CDR3 sequence (DNA): TGTGCCACCAGTGATTCAAGGTCTGGGGCCAACGTCCTGACTTTC. Its protein product is CATSDSRSGANVLTF.

The chain links TRBV6-4 to TRBJ2-1; 9 bases agree with TRBD2. The V and J ends lost 3 bases and 8 bases, in that order; junction bases with no gene match: 14. The CDR3 is 17 amino acids. The germline CDR1 and CDR2 sequences are MRHNA and SNTAGT. In nucleotides, the CDR3 is TGTGCCAGCAGTGAAGGGGCTAGCGGGGCCGCTTCGTATGAGCAGTTCTTC. Residues: CASSEGASGAASYEQFF.